A single sample gave rise to the 15 T cell receptor beta chains below, sequenced in a study of resident and recirculating memory T cells in vitiligo. The protocol was immunoSEQ multiplex PCR, while the TCRdb copy is restricted to in-frame clones and leaves out a portion. The sample has tens of thousands of clones, approximately 90% seen once. Sequencing was performed on blood. All receptors come from a male donor with vitiligo.

V is TRBV7-6 and J is TRBJ1-4; TRBD1 agrees at 9 bases. The CDR3 covers 16 residues. Per germline, CDR1 SGHVS and CDR2 FNYEAQ. J was trimmed by 0 bases and V by 5 bases; bases with no gene match: 4. In DNA form, the CDR3 reads TGTGCCAGCAGCCCGAGACAGGGGGCAACTAATGAAAAACTGTTTTTT. Translated, it gives CASSPRQGATNEKLFF.

V usage is TRBV9 and J usage is TRBJ2-5; 7 bases line up with TRBD1. The CDR3 length is 14 residues. Germline loops: CDR1 SGDLS, CDR2 YYNGEE. V lost 4 bases and J lost 1; bases outside the gene matches: 4. The CDR3 loop is CASSPGQVQETQYF. CDR3 nucleotides: TGTGCCAGCAGCCCTGGACAGGTCCAAGAGACCCAGTACTTC.

The chain links TRBV28 to TRBJ2-5, with D perhaps TRBD2 (5 bases). Trimming stripped 6 bases from V and 1 base from J, with 9 bases between. The germline V gene encodes CDR1 MDHEN and CDR2 SYDVKM. The CDR3 contains 13 residues. In DNA, the CDR3 is TGTGCCAGCAGGGACTGGCCCCAAGAGACCCAGTACTTC. Protein: CASRDWPQETQYF.

The chain joins TRBV28 to TRBJ2-7; 10 bases align to TRBD1. The CDR3 is 16 residues long. Germline CDR1 reads MDHEN; CDR2 reads SYDVKM. V lost 5 bases to trimming and J lost 3 bases; unmatched junction nucleotides: 10. Here the CDR3 DNA reads TGTGCCAGCAGTGCCCCGGGACAGGGGACCTACTACGAGCAGTACTTC. The encoded protein is CASSAPGQGTYYEQYF.

The chain uses TRBV7-3 and TRBJ1-1; D not resolved. The CDR3 has 16 amino acids. Germline V gene data show CDR1 as SGHTA and CDR2 as FQGTGA. Trimming removed 1 base at V and 5 bases at J, with 17 bases between. The CDR3 sequence is CASSLSGGVRLTEAFF. The CDR3 nucleotides read TGTGCCAGCAGCTTAAGCGGCGGGGTCAGGTTGACTGAAGCTTTCTTT.

The chain links TRBV13 to TRBJ2-7; 8 bases match TRBD2. Germline loops: CDR1 PRHDT, CDR2 FYEKMQ (reference sequence). The CDR3 extends over 14 amino acids. V dropped 5 bases and J dropped 6; count of bases not matched to a gene: 9. The CDR3 sequence: CASSLERELREQYF. Here the CDR3 DNA reads TGTGCCAGCAGCCTAGAGCGGGAGCTGCGCGAGCAGTACTTC.

This chain links TRBV7-2 with TRBJ1-5, with D perhaps matching TRBD1 (6 bases). There are 16 residues in the CDR3. V gave up 5 bases and J gave up 3 bases, with 17 bases separating them. Germline CDR1 reads SGHTA; CDR2 reads FQGNSA. CDR3 residues: CASSPDGGANNQPQHF. The DNA for the CDR3 is TGTGCCAGCAGCCCCGATGGGGGGGCGAACAATCAGCCCCAGCATTTT.

The chain has TRBV6-5 and TRBJ2-7; TRBD2 matches 7 bases. V shed 6 bases, J shed 5 bases, and the junction held 10 bases outside the gene matches. This CDR3 has 14 amino acids. Per the germline V gene, CDR1 is MNHEY and CDR2 is SVGAGI. The CDR3 DNA sequence: TGTGCCAGCAGGGAAGGGGCGGGAGTCGACGAGCAGTACTTC. It codes for CASREGAGVDEQYF.

This chain connects TRBV25-1 to TRBJ2-7; D gene uncertain. V dropped 4 bases and J dropped 6 bases, with 7 bases sitting between them. The CDR3 totals 11 residues. Germline lookup yields CDR1 MGHDK and CDR2 SYGVNS. DNA of the CDR3: TGTGCCAGCAGTGCTATTACCGAGCAGTACTTC. It codes for CASSAITEQYF.

The chain uses TRBV29-1 and TRBJ1-1, with no clear D. This CDR3 has 12 amino acids. Germline CDR1 SQVTM, CDR2 ANQGSEA. V was pared by 3 bases and J by 2 bases, with 7 bases between. The chain's CDR3 is CSVDSSNTEAFF. The CDR3 bases are TGCAGCGTTGACTCCAGTAACACTGAAGCTTTCTTT.

The genes are TRBV2 and TRBJ2-1; no definite D call. From germline, CDR1 is SNHLY and CDR2 FYNNEI. The ends were cut back, 11 bases at V and 1 base at J, with 6 bases in the middle. The CDR3 is 11 amino acids. The CDR3: CAGQSYNEQFF. DNA of the CDR3: TGTGCCGGGCAGTCCTACAATGAGCAGTTCTTC. Drawing the rest from reference TRBV2 and TRBJ2-1, the complete variable domain is EPEVTQTPSHQVTQMGQEVILRCVPISNHLYFYWYRQILGQKVEFLVSFYNNEISEKSEIFDDQFSVERPDGSNFTLKIRSTKLEDSAMYFCAGQSYNEQFFGPGTRLTVL.

V usage is TRBV7-9 and J usage is TRBJ1-4, with D perhaps TRBD1 (5 bases). The CDR3 is made up of 15 amino acids. Trimming left V 1 base short and J 4 bases short, with 10 bases between. The germline V gene has CDR1 SEHNR and CDR2 FQNEAQ (reference sequence). The CDR3 nucleotides are TGTGCCAGCAGCTTAGGGATTCAGGGTAATGAAAAACTGTTTTTT. This codes for CASSLGIQGNEKLFF.

The CDR3 DNA sequence: TGTGCCAGCAGCTTAGGTTGGCCGGAGCAGTACTTC. Translation: CASSLGWPEQYF. The V call is TRBV7-2, the J call TRBJ2-7; D is undetermined. Looked up from germline, CDR1 is SGHTA and CDR2 is FQGNSA. The CDR3 loop spans 12 amino acids. The V gene lost 1 base and the J gene lost 7 bases, with 8 bases spanning the gap.

CDR3 sequence reads: CASSSALAGVGEQFF. In DNA, the CDR3 is TGTGCCAGCAGCTCAGCACTAGCGGGAGTAGGTGAGCAGTTCTTC. The chain carries TRBV7-3 and TRBJ2-1, with 11 bases that match TRBD2. The CDR3 loop spans 15 amino acids. V shed 4 bases and J 9 bases; nucleotides not matched to a gene: 8. Germline assignment: CDR1 SGHTA and CDR2 FQGTGA. The full variable domain, in which reference TRBV7-3 and TRBJ2-1 provide the parts outside the CDR3, is GAGVSQTPSNKVTEKGKYVELRCDPISGHTALYWYRQSLGQGPEFLIYFQGTGAADDSGLPNDRFFAVRPEGSVSTLKIQRTERGDSAVYLCASSSALAGVGEQFFGPGTRLTVL.

The gene calls are TRBV6-6 and TRBJ1-3; D perhaps matches TRBD1 (5 bases). Trimming left V 4 bases short and J 0 bases short, with 10 bases between. The CDR3 runs to 15 residues. CDR1 is MNHNY and CDR2 is SVGAGI in the germline V gene (reference sequence). Here the CDR3 reads CASSLRRDSGNTIYF. CDR3 coding DNA: TGTGCCAGCAGTTTACGCAGGGACTCTGGAAACACCATATATTTT.